These 14 T cell receptor beta chains were all obtained from the same sample, sequenced in a study of regulatory T cells in long-lasting Graves disease. Researchers made TCR beta libraries by using iRepertoire HTBI primers and running Arm-PCR on CDR3 regions. MiXCR, run by TCRdb on the multiplex PCR reads, gives a single entry per CDR3 protein. Of hundreds of thousands of distinct CDR3 sequences listed, approximately 15% are singletons. Described time point: newly diagnosed GD, antithyroid drugs for less than 3 months. PBMCs were the source of the RNA used for TCR sequencing. A further study also used this sample, focusing on T cells in Graves' hyperthyroidism and ophthalmopathy.

The starting material was peripheral blood mononuclear cells (PBMCs), obtained at new diagnosis, from a patient treated with antithyroid drugs. The receptors shown here come from a woman aged 30 to 39 with Graves disease.

The chain employs TRBV30 and TRBJ2-3; D possibly corresponds to TRBD2 (6 bases). CDR3 length: 15 amino acids. The germline V gene has CDR1 GTSNPN and CDR2 SVGIG (reference sequence). V gave up 0 bases and J gave up 0 bases, with 10 bases separating them. CDR3 residues: CAWSVGAGSTDTQYF. As DNA, the CDR3 is TGTGCCTGGAGTGTAGGGGCGGGAAGCACAGATACGCAGTATTTT.

This clonotype was found a few times. This could be a read error, since a much larger clone is one nucleotide away. The chain carries TRBV2 and TRBJ1-2; TRBD1 matches at 8 bases. Germline V gene data show CDR1 as SNHLY and CDR2 as FYNNEI. The CDR3 covers 15 residues. V lost 10 bases to trimming and J lost 4 bases; unmatched junction nucleotides: 14. In nucleotides, the CDR3 is TGTGCCAACACCCAACCCCAGGGGGCTATCTATGGCTACACCTTC. Amino acids: CANTQPQGAIYGYTF.

J is TRBJ1-2 and V is TRBV28; TRBD1 might be the D (6 bases). Germline CDR1 and CDR2: MDHEN and SYDVKM. CDR3 size: 17 residues. With 0 bases removed from V and 2 bases from J, the gap between germline ends came to 16 bases. The CDR3, as DNA: TGTGCCAGCAGTTTATGGAGGAAAGAAGGACAGAACTATGGCTACACCTTC. It specifies CASSLWRKEGQNYGYTF.

The V and J genes are TRBV5-6 and TRBJ1-1; D is uncertain. The ends were cut back, 4 bases at V and 11 bases at J, with 15 bases in the middle. CDR1 is SGHDT, CDR2 YYEEEE, per germline. The CDR3 runs to 12 residues. CDR3 protein: CASSPGTREAFF. The CDR3 DNA reads TGTGCCAGCAGCCCCGGAACCCGCGAGGCTTTCTTT.

This clonotype has a count of ten or more. The chain recombines TRBV6-1 with TRBJ1-5; 9 bases match TRBD1. The ends lost 6 bases at V and 8 bases at J; junction bases unmatched: 2. The CDR3 totals 12 residues. The germline V gene has CDR1 MNHNS and CDR2 SASEGT. The CDR3 sequence is CASRDRGEPQHF. The DNA of the CDR3 is TGTGCCAGCAGAGACAGGGGGGAGCCCCAGCATTTT.

The chain has TRBV19 and TRBJ2-7, with 9 bases that match TRBD1. The CDR3 is made up of 14 amino acids. The V and J ends lost 6 bases and 4 bases, in that order; junction bases with no gene match: 7. The germline V gene encodes CDR1 LNHDA and CDR2 SQIVND (reference sequence). CDR3 sequence reads: CASRIGTGQYEQYF. The CDR3, as DNA: TGTGCCAGTAGGATCGGGACAGGGCAATACGAGCAGTACTTC. The variable domain in full, with the rest retrieved from reference TRBV19 and TRBJ2-7, is DGGITQSPKYLFRKEGQNVTLSCEQNLNHDAMYWYRQDPGQGLRLIYYSQIVNDFQKGDIAEGYSVSREKKESFPLTVTSAQKNPTAFYLCASRIGTGQYEQYFGPGTRLTVT.

In its sample, this clonotype was seen many times. This sequence joins TRBV28 and TRBJ2-4; TRBD2 might be the D (7 bases). Between the trimmed V and J ends, which lost 6 bases and 1 base, there was a span of 10 bases. CDR1 MDHEN and CDR2 SYDVKM come from the germline V gene. This CDR3 region has 14 residues. The CDR3 protein is CASRGGVAKNIQYF. For the CDR3, the DNA is TGTGCCAGCAGAGGGGGGGTGGCCAAAAACATTCAGTACTTC.

This clonotype was picked up many times. The rearrangement links TRBV3-1 to TRBJ1-4, with 7 bases matching TRBD1. Looked up from germline, CDR1 is LGHDT and CDR2 is YNNKEL (reference sequence). The CDR3 totals 19 residues. The V and J ends lost 0 bases and 3 bases, in that order; junction bases with no gene match: 13. The CDR3 loop reads CASSQDPRTGLQANEKLFF. CDR3 bases: TGTGCCAGCAGCCAAGATCCCCGGACAGGCCTACAGGCTAATGAAAAACTGTTTTTT.

This clonotype was seen at least ten times. The V call is TRBV30, the J call TRBJ1-1; D call uncertain. Germline-derived CDR1 and CDR2 are GTSNPN and SVGIG (reference sequence). V dropped 0 bases and J dropped 1 base, with 6 bases sitting between them. CDR3 size: 13 residues. CDR3 DNA sequence: TGTGCCTGGAGTGTACTGGGGAACACTGAAGCTTTCTTT. Protein sequence: CAWSVLGNTEAFF.

This clonotype has more than one count but fewer than ten. This sequence joins TRBV24-1 and TRBJ2-5; D remains unclear. The CDR3 loop spans 15 amino acids. The V gene's germline CDR1 is KGHDR and CDR2 SFDVKD. The V end lost 4 bases, the J end lost 3 bases, and 14 bases lay between the germline ends. CDR3 bases: TGTGCCACCAGTGACCGTACAGTTGTCGAAGAGACCCAGTACTTC. The encoded protein is CATSDRTVVEETQYF.

The gene calls are TRBV13 and TRBJ2-7; 12 bases map to TRBD2. Trimming removed 5 bases from V and 0 bases from J; junction bases left unmatched: 5. Germline assignment: CDR1 PRHDT and CDR2 FYEKMQ (reference sequence). The length of the CDR3 is 16 residues. The CDR3 bases are TGTGCCAGCAGCATTCCGGGACTAGCGGGCTCCTACGAGCAGTACTTC. Translating gives CASSIPGLAGSYEQYF.

This clonotype came up a few times. The chain combines TRBV3-1 with TRBJ2-2; 9 bases line up with TRBD1. Germline lookup yields CDR1 LGHDT and CDR2 YNNKEL (reference sequence). The V and J ends lost 6 bases and 6 bases, in that order; junction bases with no gene match: 8. This CDR3 region has 15 residues. CDR3 sequence: CASRHGDRASGELFF. CDR3 DNA sequence: TGTGCCAGCAGGCATGGGGACAGGGCTTCCGGGGAGCTGTTTTTT.

A single count supports this clonotype. A much larger clone lies one base from this, so it may be a read error. The chain uses TRBV28 and TRBJ2-1; D is perhaps TRBD2 (5 bases). Judging by the DNA end, TRBJ2-5 fits better; the J call may be wrong. The CDR3 runs 12 residues. Germline V gives CDR1 MDHEN, CDR2 SYDVKM. CDR3 loop: CAARGPQETQYF. The CDR3 nucleotides read TGTGCCGCCCGAGGGCCCCAAGAGACCCAGTACTTC.

The chain links TRBV4-2 to TRBJ1-1, with D unresolved. Per germline, CDR1 LGHNA and CDR2 YNFKEQ. The V end was cut by 0 bases, the J end by 8 bases, with 13 bases between. This CDR3 is 14 amino acids long. The CDR3 nucleotides read TGTGCCAGCAGCCAAGAAAATTGGGCTGGGGAAGCTTTCTTT. Amino acids: CASSQENWAGEAFF.